This TCR beta chain was sequenced during a study of blood T cell repertoires in COVID-19. The table came from immunoSEQ multiplex PCR; TCRdb's copy has only in-frame clones and leaves some out. The profile shows approximately 180,000 clones, 60% to 80% of them singletons. Sequencing input: peripheral blood. The source is a woman aged 70-85 years with acute or convalescent COVID-19.

DNA for the CDR3: TGTGCCAGCAGCGAGGAGACTTGGAACACTGAAGCTTTCTTT. Amino acid sequence: CASSEETWNTEAFF. The gene calls are TRBV5-4 and TRBJ1-1; D unclear. The V gene's germline CDR1 is SGHNT and CDR2 YYREEE (reference sequence). The V end lost 4 bases, the J end lost 1 base, and 11 bases lay between the germline ends. The CDR3 totals 14 residues.